The next 4 T cell receptor beta chains were all read from a single sample in a study of T cell changes during pregnancy in multiple sclerosis. Generated by immunoSEQ multiplex PCR, the TCRdb table keeps only in-frame clones and is missing some. The sample has 40,000 or so clones; about 92% are singletons. The source material was CD4+ T cells from peripheral blood mononuclear cells, sampled in the third trimester of pregnancy. These receptors were collected from a female donor with multiple sclerosis, enrolled in a pregnancy study.

The V gene is TRBV5-8, the J gene TRBJ2-1, with D maybe TRBD2 (6 bases). CDR3 length: 15 amino acids. The V and J ends lost 5 bases and 0 bases respectively, with 12 bases between them. Germline CDR1 SGHTS, CDR2 YDEGEE. For the CDR3, the DNA is TGTGCCAGCAGTTCAGGAGGGGTCTCCTACAATGAGCAGTTCTTC. It specifies CASSSGGVSYNEQFF. Drawing the rest from reference TRBV5-8 and TRBJ2-1, the complete variable domain is EAGVTQSPTHLIKTRGQQATLRCSPISGHTSVYWYQQALGLGLQFLLWYDEGEERNRGNFPPRFSGRQFPNYSSELNVNALELEDSALYLCASSSGGVSYNEQFFGPGTRLTVL.

The chain's CDR3 is CAISDGTSGIYEQYF. In nucleotides, the CDR3 is TGTGCCATCAGTGACGGGACTAGCGGGATCTACGAGCAGTACTTC. This sequence joins TRBV10-3 and TRBJ2-7, with 13 bases that match TRBD2. V dropped 3 bases and J dropped 3; count of bases not matched to a gene: 2. This CDR3 has 15 amino acids. Germline V lookup: CDR1 ENHRY, CDR2 SYGVKD.

The V call is TRBV13, the J call TRBJ2-1, with 11 bases identical to TRBD2. Germline V CDR1 and CDR2: PRHDT, FYEKMQ (reference sequence). The CDR3 is 16 residues long. The V and J ends lost 4 bases and 5 bases, in that order; junction bases with no gene match: 7. CDR3 nucleotide sequence: TGTGCCAGCAGCTCGGTGACTAGCGGGATAGACAATGAGCAGTTCTTC. Protein sequence: CASSSVTSGIDNEQFF. Using reference TRBV13 and TRBJ2-1 for the parts outside the CDR3, the full variable domain is AAGVIQSPRHLIKEKRETATLKCYPIPRHDTVYWYQQGPGQDPQFLISFYEKMQSDKGSIPDRFSAQQFSDYHSELNMSSLELGDSALYFCASSSVTSGIDNEQFFGPGTRLTVL.

CDR3 sequence (DNA): TGTGCCAGCAGCTCAGGACAGGGGAGAACTGAAGCTTTCTTT. This encodes CASSSGQGRTEAFF. The V and J genes are TRBV5-4 and TRBJ1-1; 9 bases match TRBD1. With 3 bases clipped from V and 5 bases from J, the junction kept 5 bases outside the gene matches. CDR3 length: 14 amino acids. In germline, CDR1 is SGHNT, CDR2 YYREEE (reference sequence). Looking up the rest from reference TRBV5-4 and TRBJ1-1 gives the full variable domain: ETGVTQSPTHLIKTRGQQVTLRCSSQSGHNTVSWYQQALGQGPQFIFQYYREEENGRGNFPPRFSGLQFPNYSSELNVNALELDDSALYLCASSSGQGRTEAFFGQGTRLTVV.